Sequencing of this TCR beta chain was carried out in a study of CD8+ T cells in alopecia areata. Study as a whole: Those treated were given oral tofacitinib at 5 to 10 mg twice daily.

Germline values: CDR1 SGDLS, CDR2 YYNGEE. The CDR3 is made up of 17 amino acids. Trimming shortened V by 0 bases and J by 2 bases, and 17 bases separated the two germline ends. Cell sorting was applied to PBMCs, and CD4+ and CD8+ T cells were collected. Extraction and reverse transcription of RNA yielded cDNA as the sequencing template. Generated by immunoSEQ multiplex PCR, the TCRdb table keeps only in-frame clones and is missing some. This table has about 120,000 clones, approximately 48% appearing once. This TCR was sampled from a human donor with alopecia areata. The J gene is TRBJ2-5, the V gene TRBV9, with D unclear. The source was CD8+ T cells sorted from blood, collected at week 0. CDR3 in amino acids: CASSVAKGGRLQETQYF. CDR3 bases: TGTGCCAGCAGCGTAGCGAAGGGCGGCAGGTTACAAGAGACCCAGTACTTC.